A single sample gave rise to the 15 T cell receptor beta chains below, sequenced in a study of CD8 T cells in ankylosing spondylitis. TCRdb reprocessed the 5' RACE reads via MiXCR and lists one record per CDR3 protein. The data hold some 250,000 distinct CDR3 sequences, with more than 20% observed a single time. The sequenced material came from blood, either unsorted or a sorted T cell fraction (not recorded which). Receptors were obtained from a male donor with ankylosing spondylitis or in good health (not recorded which).

The chain couples TRBV5-6 to TRBJ2-6, with TRBD1 matching over 9 bases. The CDR3 sequence is 16 residues long. Germline loops: CDR1 SGHDT, CDR2 YYEEEE. V gave up 5 bases and J gave up 2 bases; unmatched junction bases: 5. CDR3 residues: CASRTTGGTGANVLTF. DNA of the CDR3: TGTGCCAGCAGGACGACAGGGGGGACTGGGGCCAACGTCCTGACTTTC.

This clonotype came up many times. The chain carries TRBV12-3 or TRBV12-4 and TRBJ1-3; D call uncertain. The CDR3 has 14 amino acids. V dropped 7 bases and J dropped 0 bases, with 10 bases sitting between them. The CDR3 loop reads CASTIRRSGNTIYF. The CDR3 region has the DNA TGTGCCAGCACTATCAGGCGCTCTGGAAACACCATATATTTT.

This clonotype was seen at least ten times. This chain connects TRBV7-8 to TRBJ2-3; TRBD1 might be the D (6 bases). The CDR3 sequence is 15 residues long. The germline V gene encodes CDR1 SGHVS and CDR2 FQNEAQ. Trimming shortened V by 0 bases and J by 4 bases, and 11 bases separated the two germline ends. The CDR3 sequence is CASSLAWGRADTQYF. The DNA for the CDR3 is TGTGCCAGCAGCTTAGCCTGGGGGCGCGCAGATACGCAGTATTTT.

This clonotype was detected only a few times. This chain uses TRBV28 with TRBJ2-7; 10 bases agree with TRBD1. V lost 7 bases and J lost 3; bases outside the gene matches: 12. This CDR3 comprises 16 residues. In germline, CDR1 is MDHEN, CDR2 SYDVKM. CDR3 nucleotides: TGTGCCAGCATCCCAATGGGACAGGGGTCGGTCTACGAGCAGTACTTC. Amino acid sequence: CASIPMGQGSVYEQYF.

This chain links TRBV19 with TRBJ1-1; D remains ambiguous. This CDR3 comprises 13 residues. Germline V CDR1 and CDR2: LNHDA, SQIVND (reference sequence). The V end was cut by 1 base, the J end by 2 bases, with 5 bases between. CDR3 DNA sequence: TGTGCCAGTAGTATAGTGGTAAACACTGAAGCTTTCTTT. Residues: CASSIVVNTEAFF.

This clonotype was seen a few times. The chain combines TRBV24-1 with TRBJ2-7; D perhaps matches TRBD2 (5 bases). CDR3 size: 14 residues. V lost 3 bases to trimming and J lost 3 bases, with 11 bases between them. CDR1 is KGHDR and CDR2 is SFDVKD in the germline V gene. This CDR3 reads CATSDRGSGYEQYF. CDR3 DNA sequence: TGTGCCACCAGTGATCGGGGTAGTGGCTACGAGCAGTACTTC.

This clonotype was observed a handful of times. The genes are TRBV11-1 and TRBJ2-6; tentative D call: TRBD1 (6 bases). The length of the CDR3 is 19 residues. The V end was cut by 1 base, the J end by 0 bases, with 16 bases between. The germline gives CDR1 SGHAT, CDR2 FQDESV (reference sequence). CDR3 sequence reads: CASSLGDPGQVSGANVLTF. DNA of the CDR3: TGTGCCAGCAGCTTAGGGGACCCGGGACAAGTCTCTGGGGCCAACGTCCTGACTTTC.

The chain links TRBV5-1 to TRBJ2-5; D not certain. The CDR3 totals 17 residues. CDR1 and CDR2 from the germline V gene are SGHRS and YFSETQ. Trimming took off 4 bases at V and 3 bases at J, with 22 bases between the two ends. The CDR3 bases are TGCGCCAGCAGCCGCTGGGGTGGGAACGGCGCCGAAGAGACCCAGTACTTC. It translates to CASSRWGGNGAEETQYF.

The gene calls are TRBV4-1 and TRBJ2-3; D gene unclear. Per germline, CDR1 MGHRA and CDR2 YSYEKL. There are 15 residues in the CDR3. V was cut by 1 base and J by 2 bases, with 10 bases left in between. The CDR3 bases are TGCGCCAGCAGCCAAGTGGCCAGCCCCACAGATACGCAGTATTTT. It specifies CASSQVASPTDTQYF.

This clonotype was found many times. This chain uses TRBV29-1 with TRBJ2-7, with 11 bases aligning to TRBD2. CDR3 length equals 16 residues. V gave up 6 bases and J gave up 2 bases; unmatched junction bases: 12. Looked up from germline, CDR1 is SQVTM and CDR2 is ANQGSEA. In DNA form, the CDR3 reads TGCAGCGTCGCCGGGACTAGCGGTTACGTTACCTACGAGCAGTACTTC. Protein product: CSVAGTSGYVTYEQYF.

This clonotype has a count of ten or more. The V call is TRBV6-5, the J call TRBJ1-5; D possibly corresponds to TRBD1 (5 bases). CDR1 MNHEY and CDR2 SVGAGI come from the germline V gene. V lost 2 bases and J lost 1, with 6 bases in between. The CDR3 length is 14 residues. The CDR3 reads CASSYGASNQPQHF. CDR3 DNA sequence: TGTGCCAGCAGTTACGGGGCAAGCAATCAGCCCCAGCATTTT.

The V call is TRBV7-3, the J call TRBJ2-5; 15 bases are shared with TRBD2. Per germline, CDR1 SGHTA and CDR2 FQGTGA. Germline trimming cut 5 bases from V and 5 bases from J; bases unmatched to any gene: 3. CDR3 length: 15 residues. The CDR3 DNA sequence: TGTGCCAGCAGCCCCGGGACTAGCGGGGGGGAGACCCAGTACTTC. Translated, it gives CASSPGTSGGETQYF.

This chain joins TRBV7-2 and TRBJ2-7; D is possibly TRBD1 or TRBD2 (5 bases each). The CDR3 spans 14 residues. V lost 5 bases, J lost 7 bases, and 18 bases lay in between. Germline-derived CDR1 and CDR2 are SGHTA and FQGNSA. In DNA form, the CDR3 reads TGTGCCAGCAGCCCAGGGACCACCTTGCGGGAGCAGTACTTC. It specifies CASSPGTTLREQYF. Based on the CDR3 plus reference TRBV7-2 and TRBJ2-7, the full variable domain is GAGVSQSPSNKVTEKGKDVELRCDPISGHTALYWYRQSLGQGLEFLIYFQGNSAPDKSGLPSDRFSAERTGGSVSTLTIQRTQQEDSAVYLCASSPGTTLREQYFGPGTRLTVT.

This clonotype appeared many times. The rearrangement joins TRBV7-3 to TRBJ2-7, with TRBD1 matching over 8 bases. The V gene end was trimmed by 7 bases and the J gene end by 2 bases; junction bases not matched to a gene: 1. The CDR3 is made up of 12 amino acids. Germline CDR1 and CDR2: SGHTA and FQGTGA. The CDR3 region is CASIRGPYEQYF. The CDR3 nucleotides are TGTGCCAGCATCAGGGGGCCCTACGAGCAGTACTTC.

This clonotype was observed at least ten times. The V call is TRBV12-3 or TRBV12-4, the J call TRBJ2-5; unclear D gene. The CDR3 loop spans 13 amino acids. V was pared by 0 bases and J by 5 bases, with 7 bases between. CDR3 nucleotides: TGTGCCAGCAGTTTAGCTATTGGGGAGACCCAGTACTTC. Residues: CASSLAIGETQYF.